This T cell receptor beta chain originates from a study of blood T cell repertoires in COVID-19. Study-level background: The samples span acute and convalescent COVID-19 from the United States, Italy and Spain. In each case, the material was cDNA or gDNA derived from T cells, B-cell-depleted T cells, or PBMCs.

In the original processing: It was from reference gene primer amplification that nucleated cell counts were estimated. The repertoire was sequenced with immunoSEQ multiplex PCR; TCRdb's copy has only in-frame clones and lacks some. V, J and clone size reflect that table, while D and trimming were determined from the DNA. The repertoire holds a few hundred thousand clones, with under 85% as singletons. Germline V gene data show CDR1 as MNHEY and CDR2 as SMNVEV (reference sequence). The CDR3 has 16 amino acids. V lost 6 bases and J 2 bases, leaving 20 bases between the germline ends. Sequenced sample: peripheral blood. The sequence came from a human donor with COVID-19, enrolled during active disease. The donor label of this sample is uncertain. J is TRBJ2-7 and V is TRBV27, with D maybe TRBD1 (6 bases). CDR3 bases: TGTGCCAGCAGCCAGGTTTCAGGGGTTTCCACCTACGAGCAGTACTTC. Residues: CASSQVSGVSTYEQYF.